These T cell receptor beta chains were read from a single sample in a study of Graves' ophthalmopathy and Graves' hyperthyroidism. One entry per CDR3 protein, called by TCRdb with MiXCR from the multiplex PCR reads. The profile covers 600,000 to 950,000 distinct CDR3 sequences, with roughly 40% appearing a single time and around 40% taken by the ten largest. Sequences were obtained from peripheral blood. The source of these receptors is an adult man with Graves' ophthalmopathy. Both conserved end residues are part of each CDR3. The D gene is left open where the match is weak. Size tells how often a clone was seen (once, few, many) or the class of an expanded clone, and some rows leave it out.

abundance	d_gene	v_gene	j_gene	CDR3nt	CDR3aa
.	.	TRBV7-9	TRBJ1-2	TGTGCCAGCAGTACTACCAGGGGCCCAAACTATGGCTACACCTTC	CASSTTRGPNYGYTF
.	.	TRBV4-3	TRBJ2-5	TGCGCCAGCAGCCAAGAATTTGCCCGGGAGACCCAGTACTTC	CASSQEFARETQYF
.	.	TRBV7-9	TRBJ2-2	TGTGCCCTGGGACCGCTTAGTGGGGAGCTGTTTTTT	CALGPLSGELFF
.	TRBD2	TRBV19	TRBJ2-6	TGTGCCAGTAGAGGAGGTGGGCTAGCGGGAGGGTTGAGCGGGGCCAACGTCCTGACTTTC	CASRGGGLAGGLSGANVLTF
.	TRBD1	TRBV11-2	TRBJ1-5	TGTGCCAGCAGTCCCTACAGGGGCCCCAATCAGCCCCAGCATTTT	CASSPYRGPNQPQHF
.	.	TRBV20-1	TRBJ1-1	TGCAGTGCTAGCTCCAGGGTCTACACTGAAGCTTTCTTT	CSASSRVYTEAFF
.	.	TRBV6-1	TRBJ2-5	TGTGCCAGCAGTGAACACTTCAGGGAAGAGACCCAGTACTTC	CASSEHFREETQYF
.	TRBD1	TRBV25-1	TRBJ1-2	TGTGCCAGCAGTGTCACCGGGACAGGGGGCAATTATGGCTACACCTTC	CASSVTGTGGNYGYTF
few	TRBD2	TRBV20-1	TRBJ2-3	TGCAGTGGTATAGGGACTAGCGGTGATACGCAGTATTTT	CSGIGTSGDTQYF
.	TRBD1	TRBV7-8	TRBJ1-2	TGTGCCAGCAGTGGACAGGGAAAGTTTGATGGCTACACCTTC	CASSGQGKFDGYTF
.	.	TRBV19	TRBJ1-2	TGTGCCAGCCGTATCAGAGAGGGGCCAAGGGCGCGAGGCTACACCTTC	CASRIREGPRARGYTF
many	.	TRBV7-7	TRBJ1-1	TGTGCCAGCAGCTACAAGAGAGACACTGAAGCTTTCTTT	CASSYKRDTEAFF
few	.	TRBV2	TRBJ2-5	TGTGCCAGCAGCTTTCTTAGCGTCCAAGAGACCCAGTACTTC	CASSFLSVQETQYF
many	.	TRBV11-2	TRBJ2-7	TGTGCCAGCAGCTTTGGCGGACAGACCTACGAGCAGTACTTC	CASSFGGQTYEQYF
many	.	TRBV12-3/TRBV12-4	TRBJ1-1	TGTGCCAGCGCGCAGGCCTTGAACACTGAAGCTTTCTTT	CASAQALNTEAFF
few	.	TRBV29-1	TRBJ2-7	TGCAGTCACCGGGACTCTAGTCGCGGCGAGCAGTACTTC	CSHRDSSRGEQYF
many	.	TRBV2	TRBJ1-1	TGTGCCAGCAGCGCACAGGGACCCACTGAAGCTTTCTTT	CASSAQGPTEAFF
.	.	TRBV5-1	TRBJ2-7	TGCGCCAGCAGCTTGGACGGGACACGGATTTTGGAGCAGTACTTC	CASSLDGTRILEQYF
.	.	TRBV25-1	TRBJ1-2	TGTGCCAGCAGCCCTACTAACAAGGTCAACTATGGCAACACCTTC	CASSPTNKVNYGNTF
.	TRBD2	TRBV7-9	TRBJ2-7	TGTGCCAGCAGCCCCCAGCTAGCGGGAGTCTACGAGCAGTACTTC	CASSPQLAGVYEQYF
.	TRBD1	TRBV29-1	TRBJ2-5	TGCAGCGTCGCGGACAGGGGGGGTGAGACCCAGTACTTC	CSVADRGGETQYF
many	.	TRBV20-1	TRBJ1-2	TGCAGTGCTACCCGGACTCACGTCAACTATGGCTACACCTTC	CSATRTHVNYGYTF
.	.	TRBV5-1	TRBJ2-7	TGCGCCAGCAGCCAAGAGAGAATCCACGAGCAGTACTTC	CASSQERIHEQYF
.	.	TRBV7-2	TRBJ1-4	TGTGCCAGCCGCCGCCCGGGACGGAGTAATGAAAAACTGTTTTTT	CASRRPGRSNEKLFF
many	.	TRBV25-1	TRBJ2-7	TGTGCCAGCAGTGAATTAAAGGGGCTTGCCGAGCAGTACTTC	CASSELKGLAEQYF
few	.	TRBV12-3/TRBV12-4	TRBJ2-7	TGTGCCAGCAGCCCGGGACCTAACCCCTCCTACGAGCAGTACTTC	CASSPGPNPSYEQYF
.	TRBD1	TRBV7-9	TRBJ1-2	TGTGCCAGCAGCCGAGGGGGACAGGGGGACTATGGCTACACCTTC	CASSRGGQGDYGYTF
.	TRBD1	TRBV24-1	TRBJ1-5	TGTGCCAGCGGGACAGACTCGTATAGCAATCAGCCCCAGCATTTT	CASGTDSYSNQPQHF
.	TRBD1	TRBV2	TRBJ1-6	TGTGCCAGCAAGGGGGCTAATTCACCCCTCCACTTT	CASKGANSPLHF
.	.	TRBV15	TRBJ1-6	TGTGCCACCAGCAGCCAAGGGGTCGACTCACCCCTCCACTTT	CATSSQGVDSPLHF
.	TRBD1	TRBV4-1	TRBJ1-5	TGCGCCAGCAGCCAAGATCTTGGGACAGGGGATCAGCCCCAGCATTTT	CASSQDLGTGDQPQHF
few	TRBD2	TRBV19	TRBJ2-7	TGTGCCAGTAGTAACTACCGTGCGGGACTATTCTCCGAGCAGTACTTC	CASSNYRAGLFSEQYF
many	.	TRBV11-2	TRBJ1-1	TGTGCCAGCAGCCCTTCCACTGAAGCTTTCTTT	CASSPSTEAFF
.	.	TRBV7-8	TRBJ1-2	TGTGCCAGCAGCTTATTCTTGTCAGGGGAAATTGGCTACACCTTC	CASSLFLSGEIGYTF
many	TRBD2	TRBV7-9	TRBJ2-7	TGTGCCAGCAGCCCGACTAGCGGGTACGAGCAGTACTTC	CASSPTSGYEQYF
.	.	TRBV10-3	TRBJ2-6	TGTGCCATCAGTGCCCGCCACTCTGGGGCCAACGTCCTGACTTTC	CAISARHSGANVLTF
.	.	TRBV19	TRBJ1-1	TGTGCCAGTAGTATAAGAGGGGTTGTCGACTCGGGTCTCACTGAAGCTTTCTTT	CASSIRGVVDSGLTEAFF